This T cell receptor beta chain was captured in a study of shared clonotypes between healthy human individuals. Findings and caveats of the study: Sampling used blood alone; tissue repertoires probably differ.

As for this clone: Its matching antigen is unknown.

This CDR3 spans 15 amino acids. Trimming took 8 bases from V and 6 from J, leaving 20 bases between them. Germline V CDR1 and CDR2: SGHAT, FQNNGV. As originally analysed: In the immunoSEQ data, sequences were junction-only and lacked quality scores, so filtering differed. Profiled with immunoSEQ multiplex PCR; TCRdb holds only in-frame clones, not every one. V, J and clone size derive from that table, while D and trimming were established from the DNA sequence. The sample has approximately 480,000 clones, around 79% seen once. This chain uses TRBV11-2 with TRBJ1-5; D gene unclear. The sequence came from a woman aged 40-49 years in good health. Some clones in this sample may be carry-over from other donors' samples. The sequenced sample consisted of PBMCs. In DNA, the CDR3 is TGTGCCAGCGCCGCCGGACGGCAAGCCGGTCAGCCCCAGCATTTT. Amino acids: CASAAGRQAGQPQHF.